The clone carrying this T cell receptor (beta chain) was seen more than once but under ten times. These data belong to a study of memory CD4+ T cells and cytomegalovirus serostatus. Study-wide context: Healthy Belgian adult donors included nine or ten CMV-positive and about two dozen CMV-negative people.

The CDR3 is 13 residues long. CDR1 MDHEN and CDR2 SYDVKM come from the germline V gene. Deletions cut 4 bases from V and 3 bases from J, with 10 bases between. In the original processing: After removing out-of-frame reads, approximately 2 million distinct TCRbeta sequences remained. Repertoires were generated with immunoSEQ multiplex PCR, while TCRdb's copy carries only in-frame clones and drops some. V and J calls and clone size are given by that table; D and trimming were obtained from the DNA. The sample has about 57,000 clones, roughly 80% seen once. The sort gate was single viable CD3+CD4+CD8-CD45RO+ cells for memory CD4+ T cells.

The sequenced sample consisted of memory CD4+ T cells from blood. The clonotype comes from an adult in good health and CMV-seronegative. The chain is built from TRBV28 and TRBJ2-7; D is unclear. CDR3: CASSSLISYEQYF. The CDR3 DNA reads TGTGCCAGCAGTTCCCTGATTAGCTACGAGCAGTACTTC.